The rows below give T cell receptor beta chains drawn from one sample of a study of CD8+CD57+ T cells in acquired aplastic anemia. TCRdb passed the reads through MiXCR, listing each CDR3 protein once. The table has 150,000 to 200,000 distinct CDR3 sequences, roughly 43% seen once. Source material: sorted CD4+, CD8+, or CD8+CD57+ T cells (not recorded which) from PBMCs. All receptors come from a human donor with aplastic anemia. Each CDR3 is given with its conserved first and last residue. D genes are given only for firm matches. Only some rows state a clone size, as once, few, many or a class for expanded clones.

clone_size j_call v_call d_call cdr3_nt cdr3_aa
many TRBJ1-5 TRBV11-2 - TGTGCCAGCAGCTTAGGCGTTACAGGGCAGCCCCAGCATTTT CASSLGVTGQPQHF
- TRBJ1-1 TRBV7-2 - TGTGCCAGCAGCCCGAATTTGGCTGAAGCTTTCTTT CASSPNLAEAFF
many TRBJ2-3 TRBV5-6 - TGTGCCAGCAGCTTGTATCGGTTAGCTACGCAGTATTTT CASSLYRLATQYF
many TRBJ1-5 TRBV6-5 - TGTGCCAGCAGTTCCCGAGGAGTCAATCAGCCCCAGCATTTT CASSSRGVNQPQHF
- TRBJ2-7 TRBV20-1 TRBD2 TGCAGTGCTAGACTAGCGGGAGGACTCGAGCAGTACTTC CSARLAGGLEQYF
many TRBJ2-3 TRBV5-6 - TGTGCCACCTCGACGGGGAGCACAGATACGCAGTATTTT CATSTGSTDTQYF
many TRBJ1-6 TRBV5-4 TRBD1 TGTGCCAGCAGCTTGGCAGGACAGGTAGATTCACCCCTCCACTTT CASSLAGQVDSPLHF
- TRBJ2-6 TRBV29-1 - TGCAGCGTTGATTGGGGAATTGGGGCCAACGTCCTGACTTTC CSVDWGIGANVLTF
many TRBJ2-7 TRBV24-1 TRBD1 TGTGCCACCAGTGATCCCTCCAGGACAGGGACCGCCTACGAGCAGTACTTC CATSDPSRTGTAYEQYF
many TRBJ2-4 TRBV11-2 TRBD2 TGTGCCAGCAGCTTAGTAGCTAGCGGGGCGAACATTCAGTACTTC CASSLVASGANIQYF
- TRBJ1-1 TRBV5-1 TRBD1 TGCGCCAGCAGCCAGAACGGAGGGACAGCAGTGACTGAAGCTTTCTTT CASSQNGGTAVTEAFF
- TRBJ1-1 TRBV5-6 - TGTGCCAGCAGCTGGGGAAGCACTGAAGCTTTCTTT CASSWGSTEAFF
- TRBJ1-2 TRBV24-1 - TGTGCCACCAGTGATTTGCCGAGGGCCAACTATGGCTACACCTTC CATSDLPRANYGYTF
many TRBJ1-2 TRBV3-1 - TGTGCCAGCAGCCAAGGGGAGGCTGGCTACACCTTC CASSQGEAGYTF
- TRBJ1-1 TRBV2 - TGTGCCTGTAGTCCAGAGGGTGACACTGAAGCTTTCTTT CACSPEGDTEAFF
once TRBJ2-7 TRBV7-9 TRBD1 TGTGCCAGCAGCTACGGACAGGGGGCCCACGAGCAGTACTTC CASSYGQGAHEQYF
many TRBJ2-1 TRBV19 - TGTGCCAGTAGAGGGGGGGCACTACACCATGAGCAGTTCTTC CASRGGALHHEQFF
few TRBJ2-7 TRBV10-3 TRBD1 TGTGCCATCAGTACAGGGGACGACTACGAGCAGTACTTC CAISTGDDYEQYF
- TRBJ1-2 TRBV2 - TGTGCCAGCAGGGGCCTCCATGGCTACACCTTC CASRGLHGYTF
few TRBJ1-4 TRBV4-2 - TGTGCCAGCAGCCAAGATCATGGGACAAAAAATTTTAATGAAAAACTGTTTTTT CASSQDHGTKNFNEKLFF
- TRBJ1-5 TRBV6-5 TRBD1 TGTGCCAGCAGTTACGGACAGGACCAGCCCCAGCATTTT CASSYGQDQPQHF
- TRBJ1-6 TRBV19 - TGTGCCAGTATACCCACGCCAGACGGTTCACCCCTCCACTTT CASIPTPDGSPLHF
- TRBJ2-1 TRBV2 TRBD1 TGTGCCAGCCGGGACAGGGGGCGAGGTGAGCAGTTCTTC CASRDRGRGEQFF
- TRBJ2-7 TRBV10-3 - TGTGCCACCGAGACAGCATACGAGCAGTACTTC CATETAYEQYF
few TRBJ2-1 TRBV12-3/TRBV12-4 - TGTGCCAGCAGCACCCGCGCGTACAGGGAGGATCGATACAATGAGCAGTTCTTC CASSTRAYREDRYNEQFF
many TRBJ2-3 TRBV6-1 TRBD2 TGTGCCAGCAGGGGGACTACCGTGTTCACAGATACGCAGTATTTT CASRGTTVFTDTQYF
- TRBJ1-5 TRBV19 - TGTGCCGGGGGGTGGAACCAGCCCCAGCATTTT CAGGWNQPQHF